This T cell receptor (beta chain) was obtained from a study of blood T cell repertoires in COVID-19. Study context: There were acute and convalescent COVID-19 samples, and they came from the United States, Italy and Spain. The analysed material was cDNA or gDNA that came from T cells, B-cell-depleted T cells, or PBMCs.

Methods used by the authors: Using reference gene primer amplification, nucleated cell counts were estimated. Libraries were prepared by immunoSEQ multiplex PCR; TCRdb keeps only in-frame clonotypes and omits some of them. The DNA was the basis for D and trimming; V, J and clone size are from that table. The table shows roughly 250,000 clones, with approximately 90% occurring only once. The CDR3 contains 15 residues. CDR1 and CDR2 (germline): MNHEY, SMNVEV (reference sequence). J was trimmed by 3 bases and V by 5 bases; bases with no gene match: 7. V is TRBV27 and J is TRBJ1-2, with 9 bases matching TRBD1. Material: peripheral blood. This TCR derives from a woman aged 40-49 years with acute or convalescent COVID-19. CDR3 protein: CASSGSTGGDYGYTF. CDR3 nucleotides: TGTGCCAGCAGTGGGAGTACAGGGGGCGACTATGGCTACACCTTC.